The source of this T cell receptor (beta chain) is a study of PD-1 blockade in classical Hodgkin lymphoma. Study conclusions and caveats: Newly diagnosed patients had diversity similar to the baseline diversity of complete responders. The CD4+ diversity rise by C4D1 was clearest in complete responders. Newly diagnosed patients were said to have less baseline TCR diversity than healthy donors did.

Every patient had relapsed following autologous stem cell transplantation, and cohorts differed in brentuximab vedotin exposure. Germline-derived CDR1 and CDR2 are MNHEY and SMNVEV (reference sequence). The ends lost 2 bases at V and 9 bases at J; junction bases unmatched: 10. The CDR3 covers 16 residues. As to this clone: The antigen is unknown.

Sequenced by immunoSEQ multiplex PCR; TCRdb stores in-frame clones only, minus some. The sample lists more than 13,000 clones, around 82% seen once, with about 25% in the top ten. This receptor was taken from a human donor with classical Hodgkin lymphoma. The sample here was peripheral blood mononuclear cells (PBMCs), taken before the second cycle of nivolumab. The chain recombines TRBV27 with TRBJ1-6; 7 bases line up with TRBD1. The DNA for the CDR3 is TGTGCCAGCAGTTTAGCTACGACAGGGACATTTTCACCCCTCCACTTT. Translated: CASSLATTGTFSPLHF.